Listed below are T cell receptor beta chains from one sample, sequenced in a study of CD8+ T cells in alopecia areata. TCRdb keeps only in-frame clones here, not all; method: immunoSEQ multiplex PCR. The sample includes roughly 180,000 clones, about three fifths of them seen just once. Material: CD4+ T cells sorted from blood, obtained at week 4, from a patient treated with tofacitinib. These receptors all stem from a human donor with alopecia areata. CDR3s leave out the opening cysteine and the closing phenylalanine or tryptophan. The order of the fields is CDR3 length, clone size, V gene, CDR3 protein. Clone size appears in some rows only: once, few, many, or a class for an expanded clone.

length: 10; size: once; V: TRBV29-1; CDR3: SVRTGPYEQY
length: 17; size: few; V: TRBV5-1; CDR3: ASSFVSGAGKLAKNIQY
length: 8; size: .; V: TRBV27; CDR3: ASNDTPYT
length: 11; size: .; V: TRBV5-1; CDR3: ASSIGVNQPQH
length: 15; size: .; V: TRBV30; CDR3: AWSPFGRARYNSPLH
length: 10; size: .; V: TRBV30; CDR3: AWGQGYTEAF
length: 13; size: .; V: TRBV4-1; CDR3: ASSQRRENTGELF
length: 12; size: .; V: TRBV7-9; CDR3: ASSLGTSDQPQH
length: 13; size: once; V: TRBV5-1; CDR3: ASSPGTYSGNTIY
length: 13; size: .; V: TRBV30; CDR3: ACSPGTAFTDTQY
length: 11; size: once; V: TRBV2; CDR3: ASSAFHQETQY
length: 11; size: .; V: TRBV30; CDR3: AWRTGNNQPQH
length: 12; size: .; V: TRBV25-1; CDR3: ASSVGFSGSPLH
length: 13; size: once; V: TRBV7-2; CDR3: ASSLVRANTGELF
length: 14; size: .; V: TRBV4-1; CDR3: ASSQDRAGTPYEQY
length: 10; size: .; V: TRBV29-1; CDR3: SGQGDTETQY
length: 12; size: .; V: TRBV4-2; CDR3: ASSQTDRDYGYT
length: 12; size: .; V: TRBV6-6; CDR3: ASSYLSYQETQY
length: 13; size: .; V: TRBV7-2; CDR3: ASSFGTGSSYEQY
length: 12; size: .; V: TRBV6-5; CDR3: ASRHGQGNSPLH
length: 12; size: .; V: TRBV7-2; CDR3: ASSTGTANTEAF
length: 13; size: few; V: TRBV19; CDR3: ASSMREGQNNVLT
length: 13; size: .; V: TRBV5-1; CDR3: ASSPGAPASYEQY
length: 12; size: .; V: TRBV5-1; CDR3: ASSPGHPTDTQY
length: 13; size: .; V: TRBV30; CDR3: AWSVENRRYTEAF
length: 10; size: .; V: TRBV29-1; CDR3: STRDRRGEQY
length: 12; size: few; V: TRBV19; CDR3: ASRNTGPQYEQY
length: 11; size: few; V: TRBV11-2; CDR3: ASSLESYNEQF
length: 14; size: once; V: TRBV7-8; CDR3: ASSLAHPGLGYGYT
length: 14; size: .; V: TRBV4-2; CDR3: ASSQGLDRSLDTQY
length: 14; size: few; V: TRBV10-3; CDR3: AISDLAATPTDTQY
length: 11; size: .; V: TRBV9; CDR3: ASSVAGEGTQY
length: 14; size: once; V: TRBV4-1; CDR3: ASSQEQVRFGTEAF
length: 13; size: once; V: TRBV29-1; CDR3: SAQSGTGLSYEQY
length: 10; size: .; V: TRBV15; CDR3: ATSSTSYEQY
length: 15; size: .; V: TRBV7-2; CDR3: ASSPGTSAGYVHTQY
length: 10; size: few; V: TRBV18; CDR3: ASSGMNTEAF
length: 12; size: .; V: TRBV9; CDR3: ASSVGSTPYEQY